This T cell receptor beta chain emerged from a study of blood T cell repertoires in COVID-19. Study-wide context: The United States, Italy and Spain were the sources of the acute and convalescent COVID-19 samples.

Germline CDR1 is MNHNS and CDR2 is SASEGT. This CDR3 has 16 amino acids. Unmatched junction bases numbered 6, after V lost 3 bases and J lost 1 base. Membership in each cohort depended on participant-reported clinical history. The recovered donors of Cohort 3 showed two negative PCRs, clearance, or symptom resolution. In the source study's methods: Reference gene primer amplification gave estimated nucleated cell counts. This table comes from immunoSEQ multiplex PCR, and its TCRdb copy is limited to in-frame clones, with some not included. For V, J and clone size, that table is used; D and trimming come from the DNA. Of roughly 370,000 clones in the sample, more than 75% were seen once.

The rearrangement joins TRBV6-1 to TRBJ2-3, with TRBD2 matching over 8 bases. The sequence was obtained from a woman in her forties or fifties who had recovered from COVID-19. The sample taken for sequencing was PBMCs or T cells enriched from blood (not recorded which). The CDR3 here is CASSELAGMGTDTQYF. The DNA of the CDR3 is TGTGCCAGCAGTGAGTTAGCGGGGATGGGCACAGATACGCAGTATTTT.